This T cell receptor beta chain was identified during a study of T cell responses to AZD1222 COVID-19 vaccine. Findings and limits, study-wide: Clonal diversity may have been underestimated, and the donors were mostly white British, with more females than males. After the peak T cell response, and only then, were repertoires sampled. The study found vaccine-associated CD4 TCRs spanning spike, dominant at 160-218 and 743-854. Spike-specific TCR breadth and depth rose after two AZD1222 doses.

V was shortened by 0 bases and J by 2 bases, with 13 bases between the two germline ends. This CDR3 is 16 amino acids long. Germline V CDR1 and CDR2: MNHEY, SMNVEV (reference sequence). Repertoires were generated with immunoSEQ multiplex PCR, while TCRdb's copy carries only in-frame clones and drops some. The sample carries approximately 190,000 clones, about nine tenths recorded once. Points on this clone: What it binds is not known.

The TCR was taken from an adult in good health. The V gene is TRBV27, the J gene TRBJ1-2; no reliable D call. Here the sequenced sample was peripheral blood, taken on day 0 of AZD1222 vaccination. CDR3: CASSLSPGGLNYGYTF. The CDR3 DNA follows: TGTGCCAGCAGTTTATCTCCGGGTGGGTTAAACTATGGCTACACCTTC.